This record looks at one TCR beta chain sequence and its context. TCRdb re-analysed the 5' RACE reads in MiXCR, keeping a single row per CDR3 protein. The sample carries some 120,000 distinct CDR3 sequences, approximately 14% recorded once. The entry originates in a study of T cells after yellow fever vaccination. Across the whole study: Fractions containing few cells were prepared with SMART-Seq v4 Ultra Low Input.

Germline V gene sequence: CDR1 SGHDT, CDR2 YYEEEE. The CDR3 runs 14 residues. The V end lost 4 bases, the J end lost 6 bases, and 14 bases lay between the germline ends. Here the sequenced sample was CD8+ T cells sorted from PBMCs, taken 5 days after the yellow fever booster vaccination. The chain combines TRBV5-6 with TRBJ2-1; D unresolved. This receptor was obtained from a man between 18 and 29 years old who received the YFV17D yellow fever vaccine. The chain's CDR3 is CASSLGGKGNEQFF. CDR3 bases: TGTGCCAGCAGCCTTGGTGGGAAGGGCAATGAGCAGTTCTTC.